The 22 T cell receptor beta chains below were found in one sample sequenced in a study of blood T cell repertoires in COVID-19. Some clones are missing from TCRdb's copy, which holds only in-frame ones; the method was immunoSEQ multiplex PCR. In the table there are roughly 180,000 clones, more than 70% of which are singletons. Source material: PBMCs or T cells enriched from blood (not recorded which). The receptors were gathered from a man in his sixties who had recovered from COVID-19.

V is TRBV2 and J is TRBJ2-7; 7 bases match TRBD2. V dropped 9 bases and J dropped 4; count of bases not matched to a gene: 12. The CDR3 spans 14 residues. CDR1 SNHLY and CDR2 FYNNEI come from the germline V gene. The CDR3 DNA sequence: TGTGCCAGTGCGGGGGACTCTACTTGGTACGAGCAGTACTTC. It is translated as CASAGDSTWYEQYF.

This chain links TRBV5-4 with TRBJ1-4, with 9 positions matching TRBD1. The CDR3 runs to 15 residues. Germline V lookup: CDR1 SGHNT, CDR2 YYREEE (reference sequence). The trim removed 4 bases at V and 5 bases at J, leaving 6 bases unmatched. The CDR3 loop reads CASSDPGQGNEKLFF. Written as DNA, the CDR3 is TGTGCCAGCAGCGATCCGGGACAGGGAAATGAAAAACTGTTTTTT.

V is TRBV19 and J is TRBJ1-1; 12 nucleotides agree with TRBD1. The CDR3 runs to 16 residues. Germline V CDR1 and CDR2: LNHDA, SQIVND (reference sequence). Trimming at V came to 6 bases and at J to 5 bases, leaving 10 bases not matched to a gene. In DNA form, the CDR3 reads TGTGCCAGTAGGCCCGGGACAGGGGGCGCGAGGACTGAAGCTTTCTTT. Its translation: CASRPGTGGARTEAFF.

The chain carries TRBV2 and TRBJ2-7, with TRBD1 matching over 8 bases. The CDR3 is 16 amino acids. J gave up 1 base and V 6 bases, and 11 bases lay outside the gene matches. CDR1 is SNHLY, CDR2 FYNNEI, per germline. CDR3 bases: TGTGCCAGCAGCCCCTCAATAAACAGGGGGTCCTACGAGCAGTACTTC. As protein: CASSPSINRGSYEQYF.

This sequence joins TRBV5-4 and TRBJ2-7; the match to TRBD2 covers 13 bases. Germline loops: CDR1 SGHNT, CDR2 YYREEE (reference sequence). With 0 bases clipped from V and 1 base from J, the junction kept 1 base outside the gene matches. This CDR3 comprises 16 residues. The CDR3 sequence is CASSLGLAGGSYEQYF. CDR3 DNA sequence: TGTGCCAGCAGCTTGGGACTAGCGGGGGGTTCCTACGAGCAGTACTTC.

The chain recombines TRBV6-2 or TRBV6-3 with TRBJ1-1; D possibly corresponds to TRBD1 (5 bases). Germline CDR1 is MNHEY and CDR2 is SVGEGT. V was cut by 1 base and J by 5 bases, with 11 bases left in between. The CDR3 loop spans 14 amino acids. CDR3 loop: CASSYFGGGTEAFF. The CDR3 bases are TGTGCCAGCAGTTACTTCGGGGGTGGGACTGAAGCTTTCTTT.

The table lists this clone with many counts. The V gene is TRBV7-9, the J gene TRBJ1-3; 7 positions match TRBD1. Germline CDR1 reads SEHNR; CDR2 reads FQNEAQ (reference sequence). J gave up 2 bases and V 5 bases, and 3 bases lay outside the gene matches. The CDR3 totals 14 residues. The CDR3 is CASSQGQTGNTIYF. The CDR3 nucleotides read TGTGCCAGCAGCCAGGGACAGACTGGAAACACCATATATTTT.

The J gene is TRBJ2-2, the V gene TRBV2, with a tentative D call TRBD2 (6 bases). Trimming stripped 3 bases from V and 5 bases from J, with 10 bases between. Germline values: CDR1 SNHLY, CDR2 FYNNEI. The CDR3 has 14 amino acids. The CDR3 DNA reads TGTGCCAGCAGTGAGTCCGGGGGAACCGGGGAGCTGTTTTTT. It encodes CASSESGGTGELFF. Looking up the rest from reference TRBV2 and TRBJ2-2 gives the full variable domain: EPEVTQTPSHQVTQMGQEVILRCVPISNHLYFYWYRQILGQKVEFLVSFYNNEISEKSEIFDDQFSVERPDGSNFTLKIRSTKLEDSAMYFCASSESGGTGELFFGEGSRLTVL.

This CDR3 reads CASSQAGKNTIYF. The DNA for the CDR3 is TGTGCCAGCAGTCAGGCAGGGAAGAACACCATATATTTT. The chain has TRBV6-5 and TRBJ1-3; D might be TRBD1 (5 bases). V was pared by 5 bases and J by 7 bases, with 12 bases between. Germline assignment: CDR1 MNHEY and CDR2 SVGAGI. This CDR3 has 13 residues.

The genes are TRBV24-1 and TRBJ2-7; D unclear. V dropped 0 bases and J dropped 4 bases, with 3 bases sitting between them. The CDR3 runs to 12 residues. Germline V gene lookup returns CDR1 KGHDR and CDR2 SFDVKD. The CDR3 DNA is TGTGCCACCAGTGATTTGTCGTACGAGCAGTACTTC. Protein: CATSDLSYEQYF.

This clone was found a few times. CDR3 loop: CATSRDVRGRVEKLFF. The CDR3 DNA sequence: TGTGCCACCAGCAGAGATGTGAGGGGGCGCGTTGAAAAACTGTTTTTT. The rearrangement joins TRBV15 to TRBJ1-4; 7 nucleotides match TRBD1. CDR3 size: 16 residues. From germline, CDR1 is LNHNV and CDR2 YYDKDF (reference sequence). V shed 0 bases and J 7 bases; nucleotides not matched to a gene: 8.

This sequence joins TRBV13 and TRBJ2-3; D possibly corresponds to TRBD1 (6 bases). Germline V gene lookup returns CDR1 PRHDT and CDR2 FYEKMQ (reference sequence). The CDR3 is made up of 15 amino acids. Trimming removed 4 bases at V and 3 bases at J, with 14 bases between. CDR3 DNA: TGTGCCAGCAGCTCAAGGCAGGGGCCAACAGATACGCAGTATTTT. Protein: CASSSRQGPTDTQYF.

The rearrangement uses TRBV6-5 and TRBJ2-7, with D possibly TRBD2 on 5 matching bases. The CDR3 runs to 15 residues. V dropped 6 bases and J dropped 6 bases, with 21 bases sitting between them. Germline CDR1 is MNHEY and CDR2 is SVGAGI. The CDR3 reads CASRPSAGVFFEQYF. CDR3 nucleotide sequence: TGTGCCAGCAGACCCTCTGCCGGGGTCTTTTTCGAGCAGTACTTC.

The chain joins TRBV18 to TRBJ2-7, with D perhaps TRBD2 (5 bases). The germline CDR1 and CDR2 sequences are KGHSH and LQKENI. This CDR3 region has 14 residues. Trimming shortened V by 6 bases and J by 0 bases, and 12 bases separated the two germline ends. CDR3 protein: CASSSEGSSYEQYF. The CDR3 DNA follows: TGTGCCAGCTCTTCCGAGGGCAGCTCCTACGAGCAGTACTTC.

The chain recombines TRBV19 with TRBJ2-1, with TRBD2 matching over 9 bases. Germline CDR1 is LNHDA and CDR2 is SQIVND (reference sequence). Unmatched junction bases numbered 12, after V lost 10 bases and J lost 2 bases. The CDR3 totals 16 residues. The CDR3 region has the DNA TGTGCCACCAGTAGTCTTAGCGGGGGAGCCTACAATGAGCAGTTCTTC. Protein: CATSSLSGGAYNEQFF. Based on the CDR3 plus reference TRBV19 and TRBJ2-1, the full variable domain is DGGITQSPKYLFRKEGQNVTLSCEQNLNHDAMYWYRQDPGQGLRLIYYSQIVNDFQKGDIAEGYSVSREKKESFPLTVTSAQKNPTAFYLCATSSLSGGAYNEQFFGPGTRLTVL.

The V and J genes are TRBV5-1 and TRBJ1-5; D uncertain. The CDR3 is made up of 16 amino acids. V lost 0 bases, J lost 3 bases, and 13 bases lay in between. Germline-derived CDR1 and CDR2 are SGHRS and YFSETQ. DNA of the CDR3: TGCGCCAGCAGCTTGGGGGGAGGTATGGACAATCAGCCCCAGCATTTT. The encoded protein is CASSLGGGMDNQPQHF. Full variable domain (rest looked up from reference TRBV5-1 and TRBJ1-5): KAGVTQTPRYLIKTRGQQVTLSCSPISGHRSVSWYQQTPGQGLQFLFEYFSETQRNKGNFPGRFSGRQFSNSRSEMNVSTLELGDSALYLCASSLGGGMDNQPQHFGDGTRLSIL.

The rearrangement joins TRBV30 to TRBJ1-1; TRBD1 is a possible D gene (5 bases). The V gene lost 2 bases and the J gene lost 3 bases, with 10 bases spanning the gap. The CDR3 totals 13 residues. Germline CDR1 reads GTSNPN; CDR2 reads SVGIG (reference sequence). CDR3 DNA sequence: TGTGCCTGGAGTATATCAGGGTACACTGAAGCTTTCTTT. Translation gives CAWSISGYTEAFF.

This clone occurred a few times. The rearrangement joins TRBV29-1 to TRBJ1-3, with 7 bases fitting TRBD1. The CDR3 contains 13 residues. Germline CDR1 and CDR2: SQVTM and ANQGSEA. Losses at the gene ends were 6 bases for V and 1 base for J; bases not matched to a gene: 3. The DNA of the CDR3 is TGCAGCGTAACAGGGGTGTCTGGAAACACCATATATTTT. This codes for CSVTGVSGNTIYF.

The chain combines TRBV30 with TRBJ2-7; 8 nucleotides line up with TRBD1. The CDR3 contains 14 residues. Germline V gene data show CDR1 as GTSNPN and CDR2 as SVGIG (reference sequence). The V gene end was trimmed by 7 bases and the J gene end by 1 base; junction bases not matched to a gene: 9. The chain's CDR3 is CAYSRGQISYEQYF. Here the CDR3 DNA reads TGTGCCTACAGCAGGGGGCAAATTTCCTACGAGCAGTACTTC.

The V gene is TRBV7-2, the J gene TRBJ1-4, with D perhaps TRBD1 (5 bases). CDR1 is SGHTA, CDR2 FQGNSA, per germline. The CDR3 is made up of 15 amino acids. Between the trimmed V and J ends, which lost 4 bases and 5 bases, there was a span of 14 bases. In DNA, the CDR3 is TGTGCCAGCAGCTCGGCGACAGACCCGAATGAAAAACTGTTTTTT. Translated, it gives CASSSATDPNEKLFF.

The chain combines TRBV4-2 with TRBJ1-1; TRBD1 might be the D (5 bases). The germline CDR1 and CDR2 sequences are LGHNA and YNFKEQ. V lost 1 base and J lost 5, with 14 bases in between. CDR3 length: 15 amino acids. The CDR3, as DNA: TGTGCCAGCAGCCAAGGGCGAATGGGGCGTACTGAAGCTTTCTTT. Translation gives CASSQGRMGRTEAFF.

V is TRBV6-5 and J is TRBJ2-7; TRBD1 agrees at 9 bases. Germline V gives CDR1 MNHEY, CDR2 SVGAGI. J gave up 4 bases and V 5 bases, and 6 bases lay outside the gene matches. The CDR3 consists of 14 residues. Here the CDR3 DNA reads TGTGCCAGCAGTCAACAGGGGGCGCTGTACGAGCAGTACTTC. As protein: CASSQQGALYEQYF.